The table lists the clone carrying this T cell receptor beta chain with a few counts. This specimen comes from a study of blood T cell repertoires in COVID-19. Study at large: Some COVID-19 samples were acute and others convalescent; all came from the United States, Italy and Spain. Sources were T cells, B-cell-depleted T cells, or PBMCs; the material itself was cDNA or gDNA.

Methods used by the authors: Scientists estimated how many nucleated cells there were by amplifying reference gene primers. The protocol was immunoSEQ multiplex PCR, while the TCRdb copy is restricted to in-frame clones and leaves out a portion. V, J and clone size derive from that table, while D and trimming were established from the DNA sequence. Of some 250,000 clones in the sample, over 80% were seen once. The CDR3 is 14 amino acids. From germline, CDR1 is MDHEN and CDR2 SYDVKM. The germline V and J ends were trimmed by 2 bases and 0 bases, with 5 bases remaining between them. The J gene is TRBJ1-3, the V gene TRBV28; D remains unclear. Sequencing was done on a sample of peripheral blood. This sequence originates from a man aged 35-49 years with acute or convalescent COVID-19. The CDR3 here is CASSLVSSGNTIYF. CDR3 sequence (DNA): TGTGCCAGCAGTTTAGTCAGCTCTGGAAACACCATATATTTT.